Below are 24 T cell receptor beta chains sequenced from a single sample in a study of shared clonotypes between healthy human individuals. The data were produced by immunoSEQ multiplex PCR, yet TCRdb's version contains in-frame clones alone and is incomplete. The table shows just over 2,000,000 clones, with roughly 94% occurring only once. The sample comprised naive CD4+ T cells sorted from blood. Subset meaning: CD45RA+ positively selected. These receptors were taken from a man between 18 and 35 years old in good health.

The chain employs TRBV18 and TRBJ2-2; D might be TRBD1 (5 bases). The CDR3 runs to 17 residues. V dropped 2 bases and J dropped 4 bases, with 17 bases sitting between them. The germline V gene has CDR1 KGHSH and CDR2 LQKENI. This CDR3 reads CASSPWLTGSGTGELFF. DNA of the CDR3: TGTGCCAGCTCACCATGGCTTACAGGTTCGGGCACCGGGGAGCTGTTTTTT. Full variable domain (outside the CDR3, taken from reference TRBV18 and TRBJ2-2): NAGVMQNPRHLVRRRGQEARLRCSPMKGHSHVYWYRQLPEEGLKFMVYLQKENIIDESGMPKERFSAEFPKEGPSILRIQQVVRGDSAAYFCASSPWLTGSGTGELFFGEGSRLTVL.

The chain carries TRBV29-1 and TRBJ2-5; a weak D match, TRBD1 (6 bases). Between the trimmed V and J ends, which lost 4 bases and 5 bases, there was a span of 23 bases. This CDR3 comprises 16 residues. Germline lookup yields CDR1 SQVTM and CDR2 ANQGSEA. DNA of the CDR3: TGCAGCGTTGTTGAAGGGTGGGGGCCCAGTCGGGAGACCCAGTACTTC. Residues: CSVVEGWGPSRETQYF.

As regards this clone: Other DNA sequences of this sample code for an identical CDR3. The CDR3 protein is CASSVDIYSGNTIYF. CDR3 DNA: TGTGCCAGCAGCGTAGACATATACTCTGGAAACACCATATATTTT. V and J are TRBV9 and TRBJ1-3; D uncertain. This CDR3 has 15 amino acids. V was pared by 0 bases and J by 0 bases, with 7 bases between. The germline V gene encodes CDR1 SGDLS and CDR2 YYNGEE.

The J gene is TRBJ2-2, the V gene TRBV30; weak D call: TRBD2 (5 bases). This CDR3 region has 12 residues. Germline CDR1 reads GTSNPN; CDR2 reads SVGIG (reference sequence). Deletions cut 1 base from V and 7 bases from J, with 7 bases between. CDR3 nucleotide sequence: TGTGCCTGGAGTGGGACTTACGGGGAGCTGTTTTTT. Protein sequence: CAWSGTYGELFF.

This sequence joins TRBV25-1 and TRBJ2-3; 8 positions agree with TRBD2. The CDR3 covers 15 residues. Germline V CDR1 and CDR2: MGHDK, SYGVNS. The V and J ends lost 7 bases and 4 bases, in that order; junction bases with no gene match: 10. CDR3 residues: CASTEGLVVPDTQYF. The CDR3 bases are TGTGCCAGCACAGAGGGACTAGTCGTTCCAGATACGCAGTATTTT. The full variable domain, its missing parts supplied by reference TRBV25-1 and TRBJ2-3, is EADIYQTPRYLVIGTGKKITLECSQTMGHDKMYWYQQDPGMELHLIHYSYGVNSTEKGDLSSESTVSRIRTEHFPLTLESARPSHTSQYLCASTEGLVVPDTQYFGPGTRLTVL.

The chain uses TRBV5-4 and TRBJ1-6; tentatively, D is TRBD1 (5 bases). Germline-derived CDR1 and CDR2 are SGHNT and YYREEE (reference sequence). Trimming left V 3 bases short and J 4 bases short, with 14 bases between. The CDR3 consists of 16 residues. The CDR3 sequence: CASSSGANGYNSPLHF. The CDR3 DNA sequence: TGTGCCAGCAGCTCTGGGGCAAACGGTTATAATTCACCCCTCCACTTT.

This chain links TRBV29-1 with TRBJ1-2; 8 nucleotides align to TRBD1. V lost 6 bases and J lost 8; bases outside the gene matches: 8. CDR1 and CDR2 from the germline V gene are SQVTM and ANQGSEA. The CDR3 is 12 residues long. CDR3 region: CSVLQGDGGYTF. The CDR3 nucleotides are TGCAGCGTACTACAGGGGGATGGGGGCTACACCTTC.

Note on this clone: This CDR3 is also generated by other DNA sequences in the sample. The chain employs TRBV5-1 and TRBJ1-4; unclear D gene. Trimming cost V 0 bases and J 0 bases, with 6 bases left between them. Germline V gene data show CDR1 as SGHRS and CDR2 as YFSETQ. This CDR3 is 15 amino acids long. The CDR3 nucleotides are TGCGCCAGCAGCTTGGCTGGAGCAACTAATGAAAAACTGTTTTTT. It is translated as CASSLAGATNEKLFF.

This clone has just one count. This chain links TRBV11-2 with TRBJ1-6; possible D gene TRBD1, 6 bases. CDR1 is SGHAT and CDR2 is FQNNGV in the germline V gene. The CDR3 is 14 residues long. V was trimmed by 6 bases and J by 7 bases, leaving 13 bases between them. Here the CDR3 DNA reads TGTGCCAGCAGTAAAGACAGGAGGAATTCACCCCTCCACTTT. Translated, it gives CASSKDRRNSPLHF.

This sequence joins TRBV6-5 and TRBJ2-3; the D gene is possibly TRBD1 (6 bases). CDR3 size: 14 residues. Germline V CDR1 and CDR2: MNHEY, SVGAGI. With 6 bases removed from V and 3 bases from J, the gap between germline ends came to 13 bases. The CDR3 is CASRSSRGTDTQYF. The CDR3 region has the DNA TGTGCCAGCAGGTCAAGCAGGGGTACAGATACGCAGTATTTT.

J is TRBJ1-2 and V is TRBV30; 7 bases are shared with TRBD1. V gave up 3 bases and J gave up 6 bases; unmatched junction bases: 10. This CDR3 has 14 amino acids. Germline V gene sequence: CDR1 GTSNPN, CDR2 SVGIG (reference sequence). The CDR3 is CAWSVRQGYDGYTF. The CDR3, as DNA: TGTGCCTGGAGCGTTAGACAGGGCTACGATGGCTACACCTTC.

V usage is TRBV6-5 and J usage is TRBJ1-1; D gene uncertain. CDR3 length equals 14 residues. In germline, CDR1 is MNHEY, CDR2 SVGAGI. V was pared by 0 bases and J by 1 base, with 6 bases between. CDR3 sequence: CASSYSFPNTEAFF. CDR3 DNA sequence: TGTGCCAGCAGTTACTCGTTTCCGAACACTGAAGCTTTCTTT.

The chain has TRBV29-1 and TRBJ1-4; D gene unclear. Trimming pared 0 bases from V and 2 bases from J, leaving 10 bases between. This CDR3 has 15 amino acids. The germline V gene has CDR1 SQVTM and CDR2 ANQGSEA. CDR3 loop: CSVEEIRSTNEKLFF. The CDR3 nucleotides are TGCAGCGTTGAAGAGATAAGGTCCACTAATGAAAAACTGTTTTTT.

The chain employs TRBV10-2 and TRBJ2-2; D is possibly TRBD1 (5 bases). Looked up from germline, CDR1 is WSHSY and CDR2 is SAAADI. This CDR3 region has 13 residues. The V end lost 2 bases, the J end lost 6 bases, and 7 bases lay between the germline ends. The chain's CDR3 is CASSEQGAGELFF. The CDR3, as DNA: TGCGCCAGCAGTGAGCAGGGCGCCGGGGAGCTGTTTTTT.

The genes are TRBV13 and TRBJ2-7; no definite D call. Trimming removed 3 bases at V and 1 base at J, with 10 bases between. The germline CDR1 and CDR2 sequences are PRHDT and FYEKMQ (reference sequence). The CDR3 sequence is 14 residues long. In DNA form, the CDR3 reads TGTGCCAGCAGCTTCAGGCCCGAATCCTACGAGCAGTACTTC. This translates into CASSFRPESYEQYF.

The chain combines TRBV5-6 with TRBJ2-5; 10 positions match TRBD1. Germline loops: CDR1 SGHDT, CDR2 YYEEEE. The CDR3 runs 15 residues. Trimming cost V 3 bases and J 4 bases; bases outside gene matches: 6. The CDR3 sequence: CASSSLTGGVETQYF. CDR3 sequence (DNA): TGTGCCAGCAGCTCCCTGACAGGGGGCGTAGAGACCCAGTACTTC. Variable domain in full (rest from reference TRBV5-6 and TRBJ2-5): DAGVTQSPTHLIKTRGQQVTLRCSPKSGHDTVSWYQQALGQGPQFIFQYYEEEERQRGNFPDRFSGHQFPNYSSELNVNALLLGDSALYLCASSSLTGGVETQYFGPGTRLLVL.

The rearrangement links TRBV10-3 to TRBJ1-3, with D possibly TRBD1 on 5 matching bases. V was clipped by 11 bases and J by 3 bases, with 11 bases between them. Germline V gene lookup returns CDR1 ENHRY and CDR2 SYGVKD. There are 12 residues in the CDR3. The CDR3 region is CASWDFGNTIYF. The CDR3 nucleotides read TGTGCCTCCTGGGACTTTGGAAACACCATATATTTT.

V and J are TRBV30 and TRBJ2-7; 8 bases align to TRBD1. Germline V gene lookup returns CDR1 GTSNPN and CDR2 SVGIG (reference sequence). Trimming cost V 2 bases and J 5 bases; bases outside gene matches: 11. This CDR3 region has 15 residues. Here the CDR3 DNA reads TGTGCCTGGAGTACCGGGACAGGAGGTTTACACGAGCAGTACTTC. Protein product: CAWSTGTGGLHEQYF.

In DNA form, the CDR3 reads TGTGCCACCAGCAGACCCCTCGGGACAGGTAATCAGCCCCAGCATTTT. Residues: CATSRPLGTGNQPQHF. The J gene is TRBJ1-5, the V gene TRBV15; the match to TRBD1 covers 8 bases. This CDR3 contains 16 residues. Looked up from germline, CDR1 is LNHNV and CDR2 is YYDKDF (reference sequence). V was clipped by 2 bases and J by 4 bases; unmatched bases: 7. Variable domain in full (rest from reference TRBV15 and TRBJ1-5): DAMVIQNPRYQVTQFGKPVTLSCSQTLNHNVMYWYQQKSSQAPKLLFHYYDKDFNNEADTPDNFQSRRPNTSFCFLDIRSPGLGDTAMYLCATSRPLGTGNQPQHFGDGTRLSIL.

The chain carries TRBV2 and TRBJ2-1; D possibly corresponds to TRBD2 (6 bases). CDR1 SNHLY and CDR2 FYNNEI come from the germline V gene. The CDR3 length is 15 residues. With 3 bases removed from V and 3 bases from J, the gap between germline ends came to 12 bases. The CDR3 sequence is CASSEAGRIYNEQFF. In DNA form, the CDR3 reads TGTGCCAGCAGTGAGGCGGGAAGAATCTACAATGAGCAGTTCTTC.

J is TRBJ2-3 and V is TRBV6-5; unclear D gene. Germline-derived CDR1 and CDR2 are MNHEY and SVGAGI. V was pared by 6 bases and J by 6 bases, with 16 bases between. The CDR3 length is 14 residues. CDR3 amino acids: CASSAHKGLDTQYF. DNA for the CDR3: TGTGCCAGCAGCGCCCATAAGGGCTTGGATACGCAGTATTTT.

The chain recombines TRBV11-2 with TRBJ2-1; 9 positions match TRBD2. The CDR3 loop spans 19 amino acids. Trimming removed 5 bases from V and 3 bases from J; junction bases left unmatched: 17. CDR1 and CDR2 (germline): SGHAT, FQNNGV. CDR3 loop: CASSERASGVRRGYNEQFF. DNA for the CDR3: TGTGCCAGCAGCGAGAGGGCTAGCGGGGTTCGGAGGGGCTACAATGAGCAGTTCTTC.

Regarding this clone: The same CDR3 also results from other DNA sequences found in this sample. The CDR3 spells CASSPGTGAYEQYF. CDR3 nucleotide sequence: TGTGCCAGCAGCCCCGGGACAGGTGCCTACGAGCAGTACTTC. The V gene is TRBV5-4, the J gene TRBJ2-7; TRBD1 agrees at 8 bases. The CDR3 is made up of 14 amino acids. Germline-derived CDR1 and CDR2 are SGHNT and YYREEE (reference sequence). The trim removed 4 bases at V and 2 bases at J, leaving 5 bases unmatched.

V and J are TRBV4-1 and TRBJ2-1, with TRBD2 identical over 11 bases. This CDR3 has 17 residues. Germline V gives CDR1 MGHRA, CDR2 YSYEKL. The ends lost 4 bases at V and 2 bases at J; junction bases unmatched: 7. This CDR3 reads CASSLNLAGGTYNEQFF. The DNA for the CDR3 is TGCGCCAGCAGCCTTAACTTAGCGGGGGGGACCTACAATGAGCAGTTCTTC.